This is a list of T cell receptor beta chains from one sample in a study of siplizumab effects on memory and regulatory T cells. Sequencing was performed with immunoSEQ multiplex PCR; in TCRdb, only in-frame clones are kept and a portion is missing. The sample consists of 70,000 or so clones, 88% of them appearing once. The specimen sequenced was Tregs sorted from blood. The source is a human donor in good health. The CDR3 runs from the conserved cysteine through the conserved F or W. Fields, in order: J gene, D gene, V gene, clone size, CDR3 length, CDR3 protein, CDR3 DNA. D genes are given only for firm matches. Size tells how often a clone was seen (once, few, many) or the class of an expanded clone, and some rows leave it out.

TRBJ2-6,-,TRBV7-8,once,16,CASSPQSGSGANVLTF,TGTGCCAGCAGCCCGCAATCAGGCTCTGGGGCCAACGTCCTGACTTTC
TRBJ1-1,-,TRBV7-8,-,15,CASSLVRGVGTEAFF,TGTGCCAGCAGCTTAGTCCGGGGGGTTGGCACTGAAGCTTTCTTT
TRBJ1-2,-,TRBV18,-,15,CASSTGGRRNYGYTF,TGTGCCAGCTCAACCGGGGGCAGAAGAAACTATGGCTACACCTTC
TRBJ1-1,-,TRBV11-2,-,12,CASSLEQGWAFF,TGTGCCAGCAGCTTAGAGCAGGGATGGGCTTTCTTT
TRBJ2-6,TRBD2,TRBV4-2,-,19,CASSQAGASGALRANVLTF,TGTGCCAGCAGCCAGGCCGGGGCTAGCGGGGCCCTTAGGGCCAACGTCCTGACTTTC
TRBJ1-2,-,TRBV5-4,few,12,CASSSANRDYTF,TGTGCCAGCAGCTCTGCTAACAGGGACTACACCTTC
TRBJ2-7,TRBD1,TRBV15,-,16,CATSRLVGQGTYEQYF,TGTGCCACCAGCAGGCTTGTCGGACAGGGTACCTACGAGCAGTACTTC
TRBJ2-1,TRBD2,TRBV7-9,-,19,CASSTPGLAGSSSYNEQFF,TGTGCCAGCAGTACTCCCGGACTAGCGGGATCGAGCTCCTACAATGAGCAGTTCTTC
TRBJ2-6,-,TRBV10-2,-,15,CASSDIIARANVLTF,TGCGCCAGCAGTGACATCATAGCAAGGGCCAACGTCCTGACTTTC
TRBJ2-3,-,TRBV6-5,-,14,CASRAKRITDTQYF,TGTGCCTCAAGGGCAAAAAGGATCACAGATACGCAGTATTTT
TRBJ2-7,-,TRBV6-5,once,14,CASSYLDARYEQYF,TGTGCCAGCAGTTACCTTGATGCCCGATACGAGCAGTACTTC
TRBJ2-1,-,TRBV7-8,-,17,CASSLGLSGGSYNEQFF,TGTGCCAGCAGCTTGGGATTGAGCGGTGGCTCCTACAATGAGCAGTTCTTC
TRBJ2-6,-,TRBV7-3,-,17,CASSSRRPEEGANVLTF,TGTGCCAGCAGCTCCCGCCGTCCGGAAGAGGGGGCCAACGTCCTGACTTTC
TRBJ2-1,-,TRBV5-1,once,16,CASSPGGRSSYNEQFF,TGCGCCAGCAGCCCTGGTGGCCGAAGCTCCTACAATGAGCAGTTCTTC
TRBJ2-7,-,TRBV9,-,14,CASGPGTFSYEQYF,TGTGCCAGCGGGCCCGGGACTTTCTCCTACGAGCAGTACTTC
TRBJ1-2,-,TRBV30,-,13,CAWSVPETYGYTF,TGTGCCTGGAGTGTACCAGAAACCTATGGCTACACCTTC
TRBJ2-1,-,TRBV6-1,-,12,CASSEALSWQFF,TGTGCCAGCAGTGAAGCGCTGAGTTGGCAGTTCTTC
TRBJ1-2,-,TRBV19,once,11,CATERDYGYTF,TGTGCCACCGAGAGGGACTATGGCTACACCTTC
TRBJ2-2,TRBD2,TRBV4-2,-,16,CASSQAKRGSTGELFF,TGTGCCAGCAGCCAAGCTAAGCGGGGAAGCACCGGGGAGCTGTTTTTT
TRBJ1-5,-,TRBV19,-,14,CASSIQGGNQPQHF,TGTGCCAGTAGTATACAGGGAGGGAATCAGCCCCAGCATTTT
TRBJ1-1,-,TRBV5-4,-,14,CASRPQSKDTEAFF,TGTGCCAGCAGACCTCAATCCAAGGACACTGAAGCTTTCTTT
TRBJ2-2,-,TRBV28,-,15,CASADPIENHRELFF,TGTGCCAGCGCAGATCCTATAGAGAACCACCGGGAGCTGTTTTTT
TRBJ2-3,TRBD2,TRBV9,-,15,CASSGSGRYGDTQYF,TGTGCCAGCAGCGGAAGCGGGAGGTACGGAGATACGCAGTATTTT
TRBJ2-2,-,TRBV19,-,15,CASSRAGTGTGELFF,TGTGCCAGTAGTAGGGCAGGGACGGGCACCGGGGAGCTGTTTTTT
TRBJ1-3,-,TRBV6-1,-,13,CASRDSAGNTIYF,TGTGCCAGCAGAGACTCAGCCGGAAACACCATATATTTT
TRBJ2-1,TRBD2,TRBV27,-,14,CASGTSGRYNEQFF,TGTGCCAGCGGGACTAGCGGAAGATACAATGAGCAGTTCTTC
TRBJ1-2,-,TRBV10-3,-,15,CAISESPSRGYGYTF,TGTGCCATCAGTGAGTCTCCCTCCAGGGGATATGGCTACACCTTC
TRBJ2-7,-,TRBV20-1,-,10,CSAKGYEQYF,TGCAGTGCCAAAGGGTACGAGCAGTACTTC
TRBJ1-2,TRBD1,TRBV9,once,16,CASSAWDRFDNYGYTF,TGTGCCAGCAGCGCCTGGGACAGGTTTGATAACTATGGCTACACCTTC
TRBJ1-5,TRBD1,TRBV13,-,16,CASSKTGGVGNQPQHF,TGTGCCAGCAGCAAAACAGGGGGCGTGGGCAATCAGCCCCAGCATTTT
TRBJ2-7,TRBD2,TRBV5-5,-,15,CASSETGLAGVEQYF,TGTGCCAGCAGCGAGACTGGACTAGCGGGAGTCGAGCAGTACTTC
TRBJ2-7,TRBD1,TRBV28,-,15,CASSAYRGRGYEQYF,TGTGCCAGCAGTGCGTACAGGGGAAGGGGCTACGAGCAGTACTTC